This T cell receptor (beta chain) emerged from a study of T-cell memory formation after mild COVID-19. Study-wide findings and caveats: The authors left the SARS-CoV-2 specificity of second-wave clones peaking on day 37 unconfirmed. CD4+ clones that contracted lay mainly in CM and EM; CD8+ ones lay in EMRA.

TCRdb fed the 5' RACE reads into MiXCR, producing one record per CDR3 protein. The sample records under 550,000 distinct CDR3 sequences, roughly 18% being singletons. The V and J ends lost 4 bases and 8 bases respectively, with 7 bases between them. CDR1 and CDR2 (germline): LGHDT, YNNKEL (reference sequence). This CDR3 contains 11 residues. With regard to this clonotype: Its matching antigen is unknown.

The source material was PBMCs or a T cell subset sorted from them (not recorded which). The chain combines TRBV3-1 with TRBJ2-3; D is undetermined. The source of this sequence is an adult woman who had mild COVID-19 (a few samples of this study predate the infection). Cell type and time point are not known. CDR3 sequence reads: CASSLQFTQYF. CDR3 DNA sequence: TGTGCCAGCAGCCTCCAGTTTACGCAGTATTTT.